The 30 T cell receptor beta chains reported below all come from one sample, sequenced in a study of CD8+ T cells in alopecia areata. In each case, RNA was isolated and then reverse transcribed into cDNA as the sequencing template. Assay used: immunoSEQ multiplex PCR; TCRdb lists only in-frame clones, some missing. The sample lists 140,000 to 150,000 clones; about 87% were seen once. The input for sequencing was CD8+ T cells sorted from blood, taken at week 0. Source of these receptors: a human donor with alopecia areata.

The genes are TRBV29-1 and TRBJ2-2, with D perhaps TRBD1 (5 bases). The CDR3 has 14 amino acids. Germline CDR1 and CDR2: SQVTM and ANQGSEA. V was pared by 1 base and J by 4 bases, with 10 bases between. In DNA form, the CDR3 reads TGCAGCGTTGAAGGGGGCGCCGGCACCGGGGAGCTGTTTTTT. Protein: CSVEGGAGTGELFF.

The chain joins TRBV6-5 to TRBJ2-7, with D unresolved. The CDR3 is made up of 14 amino acids. The germline CDR1 and CDR2 sequences are MNHEY and SVGAGI. Trimming shortened V by 4 bases and J by 1 base, and 11 bases separated the two germline ends. The CDR3 loop is CASSFRVGSYEQYF. Here the CDR3 DNA reads TGTGCCAGCAGTTTTCGGGTAGGGTCCTACGAGCAGTACTTC.

J is TRBJ2-2 and V is TRBV5-1; D not certain. The CDR3 covers 13 residues. The germline gives CDR1 SGHRS, CDR2 YFSETQ. Trimming stripped 4 bases from V and 6 bases from J, with 10 bases between. CDR3 nucleotide sequence: TGCGCCAGCAGCATCAAGTGGTCCGGGGAGCTGTTTTTT. Amino acid sequence: CASSIKWSGELFF.

This CDR3 reads CASSLGVSYEQYF. As DNA, the CDR3 is TGTGCCAGCAGCTTGGGCGTCTCCTACGAGCAGTACTTC. The gene calls are TRBV5-5 and TRBJ2-7; unclear D gene. Germline loops: CDR1 SGHKS, CDR2 YYEKEE (reference sequence). The CDR3 sequence is 13 residues long. V gave up 0 bases and J gave up 0 bases, with 4 bases separating them.

The chain has TRBV29-1 and TRBJ1-2; no clear D. This CDR3 is 17 amino acids long. The germline gives CDR1 SQVTM, CDR2 ANQGSEA. Trimming shortened V by 0 bases and J by 1 base, and 18 bases separated the two germline ends. The chain's CDR3 is CSVEESARADHNYGYTF. CDR3 coding DNA: TGCAGCGTTGAAGAATCCGCTCGTGCAGATCATAACTATGGCTACACCTTC.

V is TRBV7-3 and J is TRBJ2-1, with D unclear. The CDR3 sequence is 19 residues long. V gave up 0 bases and J gave up 0 bases, with 18 bases separating them. Germline V gene sequence: CDR1 SGHTA, CDR2 FQGTGA. The CDR3 spells CASSLTGLHVPSSYNEQFF. CDR3 in DNA: TGTGCCAGCAGCTTAACCGGGTTACACGTTCCGAGCTCCTACAATGAGCAGTTCTTC.

There are a few counts of this clone. Different DNA sequences within this sample yield the same CDR3. The chain combines TRBV30 with TRBJ2-3, with D uncertain. Germline-derived CDR1 and CDR2 are GTSNPN and SVGIG (reference sequence). V was cut by 0 bases and J by 6 bases, with 4 bases left in between. This CDR3 is built from 11 residues. The CDR3 reads CAWSVSDTQYF. The CDR3, as DNA: TGTGCCTGGAGTGTCTCTGATACGCAGTATTTT.

The chain uses TRBV5-5 and TRBJ2-5; TRBD1 matches 8 bases. V dropped 7 bases and J dropped 4; count of bases not matched to a gene: 6. CDR1 is SGHKS, CDR2 YYEKEE, per germline (reference sequence). CDR3 length equals 13 residues. Here the CDR3 DNA reads TGTGCCAGCGTACAGGGGGGACGAGAGACCCAGTACTTC. It specifies CASVQGGRETQYF.

This rearrangement joins TRBV27 to TRBJ2-7, with D perhaps being TRBD1 or TRBD2 (5 bases each). Trimming shortened V by 4 bases and J by 3 bases, and 10 bases separated the two germline ends. The CDR3 sequence is 13 residues long. Germline V gene sequence: CDR1 MNHEY, CDR2 SMNVEV (reference sequence). The CDR3 nucleotides read TGTGCCAGCAGTTCCGGGGCTTACTACGAGCAGTACTTC. Protein product: CASSSGAYYEQYF.

The chain employs TRBV4-1 and TRBJ2-2; D gene uncertain. Germline CDR1 reads MGHRA; CDR2 reads YSYEKL. The V end was cut by 2 bases, the J end by 3 bases, with 7 bases between. The CDR3 length is 14 residues. This CDR3 reads CASSQFLDTGELFF. DNA of the CDR3: TGCGCCAGCAGCCAATTTTTGGACACCGGGGAGCTGTTTTTT.

The rearrangement uses TRBV6-6 and TRBJ2-7, with 12 positions matching TRBD2. This CDR3 has 14 amino acids. Trimming removed 6 bases from V and 3 bases from J; junction bases left unmatched: 3. Germline CDR1 and CDR2: MNHNY and SVGAGI (reference sequence). CDR3 DNA sequence: TGTGCCAGCAGCAGACTAGCGGGGGACTACGAGCAGTACTTC. It yields the protein CASSRLAGDYEQYF.

V usage is TRBV6-6 and J usage is TRBJ2-7; TRBD1 agrees at 7 bases. The CDR3 consists of 15 residues. In germline, CDR1 is MNHNY, CDR2 SVGAGI (reference sequence). The junction had 9 bases not matched to a gene; V was cut back by 2 bases and J by 5 bases. The CDR3 coding sequence is TGTGCCAGCAGTTACAGGGGGCGACTTATGGACGAGCAGTACTTC. Translated, it gives CASSYRGRLMDEQYF.

The chain employs TRBV13 and TRBJ2-2; 11 positions match TRBD2. CDR1 is PRHDT, CDR2 FYEKMQ, per germline (reference sequence). V shed 4 bases, J shed 4 bases, and the junction held 5 bases outside the gene matches. This CDR3 spans 16 amino acids. CDR3 amino acids: CASSSGTSGPTGELFF. The CDR3 DNA follows: TGTGCCAGCAGCTCGGGGACTAGCGGACCCACCGGGGAGCTGTTTTTT.

The rearrangement uses TRBV6-1 and TRBJ2-2; 7 nucleotides match TRBD1. CDR1 MNHNS and CDR2 SASEGT come from the germline V gene. There are 13 residues in the CDR3. The V segment lost 9 bases and the J segment 2 bases; nucleotides outside the gene matches: 3. The CDR3: CARGTANTGELFF. The CDR3 region has the DNA TGTGCCAGAGGGACAGCCAACACCGGGGAGCTGTTTTTT.

V is TRBV7-8 and J is TRBJ1-5; D is unresolved. The V gene lost 3 bases and the J gene lost 4 bases, with 7 bases spanning the gap. Germline V lookup: CDR1 SGHVS, CDR2 FQNEAQ. The CDR3 sequence is 13 residues long. The CDR3 nucleotides are TGTGCCAGCAGCTTGAGGGAAAATCAGCCCCAGCATTTT. Translation gives CASSLRENQPQHF. The variable domain in full, with the rest retrieved from reference TRBV7-8 and TRBJ1-5, is GAGVSQSPRYKVAKRGQDVALRCDPISGHVSLFWYQQALGQGPEFLTYFQNEAQLDKSGLPSDRFFAERPEGSVSTLKIQRTQQEDSAVYLCASSLRENQPQHFGDGTRLSIL.

This chain links TRBV7-6 with TRBJ2-7, with 8 bases fitting TRBD2. The V segment lost 1 base and the J segment 0 bases; nucleotides outside the gene matches: 5. CDR1 and CDR2 (germline): SGHVS, FNYEAQ. This CDR3 has 16 residues. CDR3 in amino acids: CASSLVAGSISYEQYF. Here the CDR3 DNA reads TGTGCCAGCAGCTTAGTAGCGGGATCGATCTCCTACGAGCAGTACTTC.

This clone appeared a few times. This chain links TRBV29-1 with TRBJ1-2; 9 nucleotides agree with TRBD1. The CDR3 runs to 14 residues. Looked up from germline, CDR1 is SQVTM and CDR2 is ANQGSEA. Unmatched junction bases numbered 9, after V lost 2 bases and J lost 8 bases. The CDR3 nucleotides read TGCAGCGTTGAACTCGGGACAGGGTTTTTCGGCTACACCTTC. This translates into CSVELGTGFFGYTF.

The V call is TRBV19, the J call TRBJ1-4; D call uncertain. CDR3 length equals 15 residues. The ends were cut back, 3 bases at V and 8 bases at J, with 16 bases in the middle. Germline values: CDR1 LNHDA, CDR2 SQIVND (reference sequence). The CDR3 is CASSILPSNPEKLFF. The CDR3 DNA sequence: TGTGCCAGTAGTATTCTCCCTTCCAATCCGGAAAAACTGTTTTTT.

V gene TRBV19 combines with J gene TRBJ1-2, with D uncertain. V lost 8 bases, J lost 6 bases, and 7 bases lay in between. The CDR3 spans 10 residues. The germline V gene has CDR1 LNHDA and CDR2 SQIVND (reference sequence). The CDR3 DNA follows: TGTGCCAGTTATGGTCATGGCTACACCTTC. Translation: CASYGHGYTF. The complete variable domain, with remaining parts taken from reference TRBV19 and TRBJ1-2, reads DGGITQSPKYLFRKEGQNVTLSCEQNLNHDAMYWYRQDPGQGLRLIYYSQIVNDFQKGDIAEGYSVSREKKESFPLTVTSAQKNPTAFYLCASYGHGYTFGSGTRLTVV.

This clone counts as medium-sized (0.01 to 0.1%). V is TRBV5-1 and J is TRBJ2-3; the D gene is possibly TRBD2 (5 bases). The CDR3 runs to 18 residues. V was shortened by 3 bases and J by 1 base, with 21 bases between the two germline ends. Germline CDR1 and CDR2: SGHRS and YFSETQ. CDR3 nucleotides: TGCGCCAGCAGCTCCGCGTCTAATGAGGGATTGGGCACAGATACGCAGTATTTT. Its protein product is CASSSASNEGLGTDTQYF.

V is TRBV19 and J is TRBJ2-1; TRBD1 agrees at 8 bases. J lost 3 bases, V lost 6 bases, and 7 bases had no gene match. The CDR3 spans 15 residues. CDR1 LNHDA and CDR2 SQIVND come from the germline V gene (reference sequence). The chain's CDR3 is CASSPPDRGYNEQFF. CDR3 in DNA: TGTGCCAGTAGCCCCCCAGACAGGGGCTACAATGAGCAGTTCTTC.

The rearrangement joins TRBV29-1 to TRBJ2-1; possibly TRBD2 for D (5 bases). Trimming cost V 4 bases and J 5 bases, with 9 bases left between them. Germline V gene data show CDR1 as SQVTM and CDR2 as ANQGSEA. The CDR3 totals 12 residues. The CDR3 coding sequence is TGCAGCGTTGCCGGGAAGCACAATGAGCAGTTCTTC. Residues: CSVAGKHNEQFF.

This chain connects TRBV5-8 to TRBJ2-7, with 12 bases matching TRBD2. Germline V gene sequence: CDR1 SGHTS, CDR2 YDEGEE. Unmatched junction bases numbered 5, after V lost 1 base and J lost 3 bases. The CDR3 has 16 residues. The CDR3 sequence is CASSLLGLAGNYEQYF. In DNA form, the CDR3 reads TGTGCCAGCAGCTTGCTGGGACTAGCGGGCAACTACGAGCAGTACTTC.

This chain links TRBV15 with TRBJ2-2, with TRBD2 as a possible D gene (6 bases). The V gene lost 5 bases and the J gene lost 2 bases, with 15 bases spanning the gap. The CDR3 covers 16 residues. Germline CDR1 reads LNHNV; CDR2 reads YYDKDF (reference sequence). The CDR3 nucleotides read TGTGCCACCAGCGCTCGGAGGGATCCCAACACCGGGGAGCTGTTTTTT. Amino acids: CATSARRDPNTGELFF.

The V call is TRBV11-2, the J call TRBJ2-4, with D possibly matching TRBD1 (6 bases). V was clipped by 5 bases and J by 1 base, with 15 bases between them. The germline gives CDR1 SGHAT, CDR2 FQNNGV. The CDR3 totals 16 residues. The CDR3 protein is CASSPDRSKAKNIQYF. DNA for the CDR3: TGTGCCAGCAGCCCTGACAGGTCAAAGGCCAAAAACATTCAGTACTTC.

The CDR3 spells CASNGQGVLDTQYF. DNA for the CDR3: TGTGCCAGCAACGGACAGGGGGTTCTCGATACGCAGTATTTT. The J gene is TRBJ2-3, the V gene TRBV9; 10 positions agree with TRBD1. The CDR3 sequence is 14 residues long. V shed 6 bases and J 6 bases; nucleotides not matched to a gene: 7. CDR1 is SGDLS, CDR2 YYNGEE, per germline.

The genes are TRBV30 and TRBJ2-7; D is unclear. Per the germline V gene, CDR1 is GTSNPN and CDR2 is SVGIG (reference sequence). Trimming took off 0 bases at V and 5 bases at J, with 14 bases between the two ends. The CDR3 is 14 amino acids. The CDR3 is CAWSVALRNDEQYF. The CDR3 nucleotides read TGTGCCTGGAGTGTTGCTCTAAGGAACGACGAGCAGTACTTC.

The rearrangement links TRBV5-4 to TRBJ2-7; 7 bases are a match to TRBD1. Germline V gives CDR1 SGHNT, CDR2 YYREEE (reference sequence). V was pared by 6 bases and J by 2 bases, with 5 bases of the junction left unmatched. The CDR3 runs to 13 residues. This chain's CDR3 is CASTPRGTYEQYF. Written as DNA, the CDR3 is TGTGCCAGCACCCCCAGGGGGACCTACGAGCAGTACTTC.

As concerns this clone: The sample contains more than one DNA sequence encoding this CDR3. The chain recombines TRBV27 with TRBJ2-7; tentative D call: TRBD2 (6 bases). The germline gives CDR1 MNHEY, CDR2 SMNVEV (reference sequence). The CDR3 is 15 residues long. Trimming shortened V by 3 bases and J by 2 bases, and 14 bases separated the two germline ends. This CDR3 is CASSLALASPYEQYF. CDR3 DNA sequence: TGTGCCAGCAGTTTGGCCCTAGCGTCCCCCTACGAGCAGTACTTC.

Note on this clone: The sample holds other DNA sequences that translate to the same CDR3. The V call is TRBV7-2, the J call TRBJ2-7, with no clear D. The CDR3 extends over 14 amino acids. CDR1 and CDR2 from the germline V gene are SGHTA and FQGNSA. V shed 5 bases and J shed 2 bases, with 13 bases lying between them. CDR3 residues: CASSPPGGTYEQYF. The CDR3 DNA reads as TGTGCCAGCAGCCCCCCAGGCGGAACCTACGAGCAGTACTTC. Full variable domain (rest looked up from reference TRBV7-2 and TRBJ2-7): GAGVSQSPSNKVTEKGKDVELRCDPISGHTALYWYRQSLGQGLEFLIYFQGNSAPDKSGLPSDRFSAERTGGSVSTLTIQRTQQEDSAVYLCASSPPGGTYEQYFGPGTRLTVT.